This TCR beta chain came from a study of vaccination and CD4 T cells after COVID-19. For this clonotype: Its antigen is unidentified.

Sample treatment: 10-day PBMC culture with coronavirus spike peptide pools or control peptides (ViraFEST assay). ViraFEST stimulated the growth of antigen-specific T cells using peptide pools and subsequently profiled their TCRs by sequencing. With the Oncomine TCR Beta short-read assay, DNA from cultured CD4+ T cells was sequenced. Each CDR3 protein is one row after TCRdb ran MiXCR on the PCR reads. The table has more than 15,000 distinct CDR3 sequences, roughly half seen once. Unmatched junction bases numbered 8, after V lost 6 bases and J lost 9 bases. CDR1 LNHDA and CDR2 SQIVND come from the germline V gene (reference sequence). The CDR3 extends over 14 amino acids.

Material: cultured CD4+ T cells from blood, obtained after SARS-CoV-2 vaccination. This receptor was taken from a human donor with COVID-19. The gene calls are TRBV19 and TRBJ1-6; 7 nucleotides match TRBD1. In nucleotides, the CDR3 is TGTGCCAGTAGGGGAGGGGGCGAGGGTTCACCCCTCCACTTT. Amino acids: CASRGGGEGSPLHF.